These 32 T cell receptor beta chains were all obtained from the same sample, sequenced in a study of T-cell memory formation after mild COVID-19. One entry per CDR3 protein results from TCRdb running MiXCR on the 5' RACE reads. Of under 550,000 distinct CDR3 sequences listed, roughly 18% were seen once; the top ten hold roughly an eighth. The sample taken for sequencing was PBMCs or a T cell subset sorted from them (not recorded which). Every receptor here comes from an adult woman who had mild COVID-19 (a few samples of this study predate the infection). Cell type and time point are not known.

As for this clonotype: It may be a read error: a sequence one base away is much more abundant. The rearrangement uses TRBV20-1 and TRBJ2-3; no firm D call. Trimming removed 4 bases at V and 3 bases at J, with 2 bases between. Looked up from germline, CDR1 is DFQATT and CDR2 is SNEGSKA (reference sequence). This CDR3 spans 10 amino acids. CDR3 region: CSAKTDTQYF. The DNA for the CDR3 is TGCAGTGCTAAAACAGATACGCAGTATTTT.

This clonotype was observed a few times. This sequence joins TRBV30 and TRBJ2-7; perhaps D is TRBD1 or TRBD2 (6 bases each). V was clipped by 2 bases and J by 4 bases, with 12 bases between them. Germline V gene lookup returns CDR1 GTSNPN and CDR2 SVGIG (reference sequence). The CDR3 sequence is 13 residues long. CDR3 DNA: TGTGCCTGGAGTTTGGGGGGCATATACGAGCAGTACTTC. This gives the protein CAWSLGGIYEQYF. The variable domain in full, completed from reference TRBV30 and TRBJ2-7, reads SQTIHQWPATLVQPVGSPLSLECTVEGTSNPNLYWYRQAAGRGLQLLFYSVGIGQISSEVPQNLSASRPQDRQFILSSKKLLLSDSGFYLCAWSLGGIYEQYFGPGTRLTVT.

In its sample, this clonotype was seen a few times. This chain links TRBV7-9 with TRBJ1-1; D gene uncertain. The V and J ends lost 5 bases and 1 base respectively, with 11 bases between them. The CDR3 contains 14 residues. Germline values: CDR1 SEHNR, CDR2 FQNEAQ (reference sequence). The CDR3: CASSLNTANTEAFF. The CDR3 DNA reads as TGTGCCAGCAGCCTAAACACGGCGAACACTGAAGCTTTCTTT.

This sequence joins TRBV24-1 and TRBJ2-7, with 9 positions matching TRBD1. The CDR3 length is 14 residues. Unmatched junction bases numbered 10, after V lost 12 bases and J lost 2 bases. Germline V gene data show CDR1 as KGHDR and CDR2 as SFDVKD. The CDR3 loop reads CAAAGGTGPYEQYF. The CDR3 DNA follows: TGTGCCGCCGCCGGAGGGACAGGGCCCTACGAGCAGTACTTC.

The rearrangement joins TRBV12-3 or TRBV12-4 to TRBJ1-6; 7 bases are a match to TRBD1. CDR3 length equals 15 residues. Trimming cost V 4 bases and J 7 bases; bases outside gene matches: 7. The CDR3 coding sequence is TGTGCCAGCAGTTCCCGGGGACAGCCAAATTCACCCCTCCACTTT. Its protein is CASSSRGQPNSPLHF.

The chain is built from TRBV2 and TRBJ2-2; TRBD2 agrees at 10 bases. Unmatched junction bases numbered 3, after V lost 5 bases and J lost 6 bases. This CDR3 contains 14 residues. CDR1 and CDR2 from the germline V gene are SNHLY and FYNNEI. CDR3 DNA sequence: TGTGCCAGCAGTCCCCTAGCGGGGGCCGGGGAGCTGTTTTTT. Its protein is CASSPLAGAGELFF. Together with reference TRBV2 and TRBJ2-2, the CDR3 gives the full variable domain: EPEVTQTPSHQVTQMGQEVILRCVPISNHLYFYWYRQILGQKVEFLVSFYNNEISEKSEIFDDQFSVERPDGSNFTLKIRSTKLEDSAMYFCASSPLAGAGELFFGEGSRLTVL.

This clonotype was seen only a few times. The rearrangement uses TRBV13 and TRBJ2-7, with a weak D call TRBD1 (5 bases). The germline gives CDR1 PRHDT, CDR2 FYEKMQ (reference sequence). Trimming stripped 6 bases from V and 5 bases from J, with 20 bases between. The length of the CDR3 is 15 residues. CDR3 loop: CASSYQGLRVDEQYF. Written as DNA, the CDR3 is TGTGCCAGCAGTTACCAGGGTCTTCGGGTGGACGAGCAGTACTTC. Full variable domain (outside the CDR3, taken from reference TRBV13 and TRBJ2-7): AAGVIQSPRHLIKEKRETATLKCYPIPRHDTVYWYQQGPGQDPQFLISFYEKMQSDKGSIPDRFSAQQFSDYHSELNMSSLELGDSALYFCASSYQGLRVDEQYFGPGTRLTVT.

This clonotype occurred a few times. The chain carries TRBV30 and TRBJ2-4; the D is unclear. Looked up from germline, CDR1 is GTSNPN and CDR2 is SVGIG (reference sequence). The CDR3 is made up of 12 amino acids. V lost 3 bases and J lost 1, with 4 bases in between. CDR3: CAWSSAKNIQYF. In DNA form, the CDR3 reads TGTGCCTGGAGCTCGGCCAAAAACATTCAGTACTTC.

The chain carries TRBV24-1 and TRBJ2-5; D gene unclear. Germline CDR1 KGHDR, CDR2 SFDVKD. Trimming removed 5 bases at V and 5 bases at J, with 8 bases between. The CDR3 is made up of 12 amino acids. CDR3 nucleotide sequence: TGTGCCACCAGTGGAACAGCGGAGACCCAGTACTTC. Its translation: CATSGTAETQYF.

In this sample, this clonotype turned up a few times. The chain combines TRBV4-1 with TRBJ1-4; 9 bases map to TRBD1. CDR3 length: 15 amino acids. V lost 6 bases, J lost 5 bases, and 7 bases stayed unmatched. The germline CDR1 and CDR2 sequences are MGHRA and YSYEKL. The CDR3 spells CASSQWDRVNEKLFF. As DNA, the CDR3 is TGCGCCAGCAGTCAATGGGACAGGGTGAATGAAAAACTGTTTTTT.

CDR3 protein: CASSEVSGQGNEKLFF. CDR3 nucleotide sequence: TGTGCCAGCAGTGAAGTATCGGGACAGGGAAATGAAAAACTGTTTTTT. The chain couples TRBV6-1 to TRBJ1-4; 9 bases agree with TRBD1. The CDR3 extends over 16 amino acids. CDR1 and CDR2 (germline): MNHNS, SASEGT. The ends lost 1 base at V and 5 bases at J; junction bases unmatched: 5.

A few counts support this clonotype. The genes are TRBV15 and TRBJ2-7; TRBD1 aligns across 7 bases. With V trimmed by 5 bases and J by 5 bases, 9 bases remained unmatched. Germline lookup yields CDR1 LNHNV and CDR2 YYDKDF (reference sequence). The CDR3 has 14 amino acids. This CDR3 is CATSGPDRADEQYF. CDR3 coding DNA: TGTGCCACCAGCGGACCCGACAGGGCCGACGAGCAGTACTTC.

The chain uses TRBV30 and TRBJ2-3; D is unclear. V lost 3 bases to trimming and J lost 4 bases, with 17 bases between them. Germline CDR1 is GTSNPN and CDR2 is SVGIG (reference sequence). The CDR3 consists of 15 residues. The CDR3 DNA sequence: TGTGCCTGGAGGCCATCGTCAAAGAAGGCAGATACGCAGTATTTT. This codes for CAWRPSSKKADTQYF. Complete variable domain (other parts from reference TRBV30 and TRBJ2-3): SQTIHQWPATLVQPVGSPLSLECTVEGTSNPNLYWYRQAAGRGLQLLFYSVGIGQISSEVPQNLSASRPQDRQFILSSKKLLLSDSGFYLCAWRPSSKKADTQYFGPGTRLTVL.

J is TRBJ2-1 and V is TRBV11-2, with TRBD2 identical over 9 bases. Per the germline V gene, CDR1 is SGHAT and CDR2 is FQNNGV. The CDR3 loop spans 17 amino acids. The V segment lost 2 bases and the J segment 0 bases; nucleotides outside the gene matches: 5. CDR3 region: CASSLRDSGSSYNEQFF. DNA for the CDR3: TGTGCCAGCAGCTTACGAGATAGCGGGAGCTCCTACAATGAGCAGTTCTTC.

The V call is TRBV7-2, the J call TRBJ1-5; tentative D call: TRBD1 (5 bases). This CDR3 has 13 residues. The germline V and J ends were trimmed by 4 bases and 6 bases, with 10 bases remaining between them. Germline V gene sequence: CDR1 SGHTA, CDR2 FQGNSA. CDR3 DNA sequence: TGTGCCAGCAGCTACACGGGGGGTCAGCCCCAGCATTTT. Translating it yields CASSYTGGQPQHF. Full variable domain (outside the CDR3, taken from reference TRBV7-2 and TRBJ1-5): GAGVSQSPSNKVTEKGKDVELRCDPISGHTALYWYRQSLGQGLEFLIYFQGNSAPDKSGLPSDRFSAERTGGSVSTLTIQRTQQEDSAVYLCASSYTGGQPQHFGDGTRLSIL.

This clonotype was seen more than once but under ten times. The genes are TRBV5-1 and TRBJ2-7, with D possibly being TRBD2 (6 bases). Trimming removed 2 bases from V and 0 bases from J, with 9 bases in between. CDR1 SGHRS and CDR2 YFSETQ come from the germline V gene. The CDR3 has 14 residues. The CDR3 is CASSFGGLSYEQYF. The CDR3 nucleotides read TGCGCCAGCAGCTTCGGAGGGCTCTCCTACGAGCAGTACTTC.

The chain links TRBV19 to TRBJ1-2; 10 nucleotides match TRBD1. In germline, CDR1 is LNHDA, CDR2 SQIVND (reference sequence). The CDR3 has 17 amino acids. V gave up 6 bases and J gave up 8 bases; unmatched junction bases: 18. CDR3 in DNA: TGTGCCAGTAGACCGCCCGCCTTGGGACAGGGGTGGAAAGGCTACACCTTC. Its protein product is CASRPPALGQGWKGYTF.

In its sample, this clonotype was seen many times. V is TRBV6-1 and J is TRBJ2-5; TRBD2 might be the D (6 bases). CDR1 is MNHNS and CDR2 is SASEGT in the germline V gene. Trimming pared 4 bases from V and 6 bases from J, leaving 15 bases between. The CDR3 loop spans 14 amino acids. Written as DNA, the CDR3 is TGTGCCAGCAGTGGGGAGGCGCGCCGAAAGACCCAGTACTTC. Amino acid sequence: CASSGEARRKTQYF.

This clonotype has just a few counts. The genes are TRBV12-3 or TRBV12-4 and TRBJ2-1; D gene uncertain. V was shortened by 2 bases and J by 8 bases, with 10 bases between the two germline ends. The CDR3 covers 13 residues. CDR3 sequence (DNA): TGTGCCAGCAGTTTAAGAGGATGGCATGAGCAGTTCTTC. Its protein is CASSLRGWHEQFF.

This rearrangement joins TRBV21-1 to TRBJ1-6. TRBV21-1 is a listed pseudogene. The CDR3 is made up of 19 amino acids. The CDR3 spells CASSKGRAGSIARNSPLHF. CDR3 nucleotide sequence: TGTGCCAGCAGCAAAGGGAGGGCAGGGTCGATAGCTCGGAATTCACCCCTCCACTTT.

This clonotype was detected a few times. This chain links TRBV12-3 or TRBV12-4 with TRBJ2-7, with a possible D match to TRBD2 (6 bases). The CDR3 has 15 residues. With 3 bases removed from V and 1 base from J, the gap between germline ends came to 13 bases. In nucleotides, the CDR3 is TGTGCCAGCAGTTTTTCGCCCCGGGGGTCCTACGAGCAGTACTTC. Its protein is CASSFSPRGSYEQYF.

In its sample, this clonotype was seen a few times. V gene TRBV6-2 or TRBV6-3 combines with J gene TRBJ2-2; D is perhaps TRBD1 (7 bases). V was clipped by 3 bases and J by 3 bases, with 14 bases between them. From germline, CDR1 is MNHEY and CDR2 SVGEGT. The CDR3 runs 16 residues. DNA of the CDR3: TGTGCCAGCAGTTATGCCAGGGGGAGGTACACCGGGGAGCTGTTTTTT. This translates into CASSYARGRYTGELFF.

V and J are TRBV15 and TRBJ1-1; D unresolved. The germline V gene encodes CDR1 LNHNV and CDR2 YYDKDF (reference sequence). Trimming stripped 1 base from V and 4 bases from J, with 7 bases between. The CDR3 runs 13 residues. CDR3 protein: CATSRAEPTEAFF. The CDR3 DNA sequence: TGTGCCACCAGCAGAGCGGAGCCCACTGAAGCTTTCTTT. Looking up the rest from reference TRBV15 and TRBJ1-1 gives the full variable domain: DAMVIQNPRYQVTQFGKPVTLSCSQTLNHNVMYWYQQKSSQAPKLLFHYYDKDFNNEADTPDNFQSRRPNTSFCFLDIRSPGLGDTAMYLCATSRAEPTEAFFGQGTRLTVV.

The rearrangement joins TRBV10-3 to TRBJ1-2, with unresolved D. This CDR3 region has 16 residues. Germline CDR1 and CDR2: ENHRY and SYGVKD. The germline V and J ends were trimmed by 0 bases and 7 bases, with 18 bases remaining between them. The DNA of the CDR3 is TGTGCCATCAGTGAGTCCTCCCTGGAGGTAATGGGTGGCTACACCTTC. Translation: CAISESSLEVMGGYTF.

This clonotype came up a few times. V usage is TRBV5-1 and J usage is TRBJ2-7, with 8 bases lining up with TRBD1. With V trimmed by 0 bases and J by 6 bases, 8 bases remained unmatched. CDR1 SGHRS and CDR2 YFSETQ come from the germline V gene. CDR3 length: 15 residues. Here the CDR3 reads CASSLVDRVLGEQYF. CDR3 DNA: TGCGCCAGCAGCTTGGTGGACAGGGTCCTGGGCGAGCAGTACTTC.

The chain links TRBV30 to TRBJ1-2; D perhaps matches TRBD1 (5 bases). There are 13 residues in the CDR3. V was clipped by 0 bases and J by 4 bases, with 9 bases between them. CDR1 and CDR2 from the germline V gene are GTSNPN and SVGIG (reference sequence). Here the CDR3 DNA reads TGTGCCTGGAGTGTGGTAGGGGCCTATGGCTACACCTTC. The encoded protein is CAWSVVGAYGYTF.

In its sample, this clonotype was seen a few times. The chain joins TRBV3-1 to TRBJ1-1; D gene ambiguous. The CDR3 extends over 14 amino acids. V was clipped by 2 bases and J by 0 bases, with 7 bases between them. From germline, CDR1 is LGHDT and CDR2 YNNKEL (reference sequence). The CDR3 protein is CASSQWVVNTEAFF. CDR3 bases: TGTGCCAGCAGCCAATGGGTTGTGAACACTGAAGCTTTCTTT.

This clonotype was seen many times. V and J are TRBV5-1 and TRBJ2-7; 7 bases fit TRBD1. The CDR3 has 15 amino acids. V gave up 3 bases and J gave up 1 base; unmatched junction bases: 7. The germline V gene has CDR1 SGHRS and CDR2 YFSETQ. CDR3 loop: CASSSSGTESYEQYF. For the CDR3, the DNA is TGCGCCAGCAGCTCGTCCGGGACAGAGTCCTACGAGCAGTACTTC. The full variable domain, in which reference TRBV5-1 and TRBJ2-7 provide the parts outside the CDR3, is KAGVTQTPRYLIKTRGQQVTLSCSPISGHRSVSWYQQTPGQGLQFLFEYFSETQRNKGNFPGRFSGRQFSNSRSEMNVSTLELGDSALYLCASSSSGTESYEQYFGPGTRLTVT.

This clonotype was observed a few times. CDR3: CASSPPGQGKNTEAFF. DNA of the CDR3: TGTGCCAGCAGCCCCCCGGGACAGGGGAAGAACACTGAAGCTTTCTTT. The V gene is TRBV5-4, the J gene TRBJ1-1; TRBD1 agrees at 10 bases. The CDR3 is 16 amino acids. The germline V gene encodes CDR1 SGHNT and CDR2 YYREEE (reference sequence). Trimming took 4 bases from V and 1 from J; bases not matched to a gene: 7.

This clonotype was counted only a few times. The J gene is TRBJ1-1, the V gene TRBV5-1; no definite D call. CDR1 is SGHRS and CDR2 is YFSETQ in the germline V gene. The CDR3 loop spans 13 amino acids. The V end was cut by 3 bases, the J end by 4 bases, with 10 bases between. The chain's CDR3 is CASSSYYTTEAFF. CDR3 bases: TGCGCCAGCAGCTCGTACTATACCACTGAAGCTTTCTTT. Full variable domain (remainder filled in from reference TRBV5-1 and TRBJ1-1): KAGVTQTPRYLIKTRGQQVTLSCSPISGHRSVSWYQQTPGQGLQFLFEYFSETQRNKGNFPGRFSGRQFSNSRSEMNVSTLELGDSALYLCASSSYYTTEAFFGQGTRLTVV.

The chain recombines TRBV10-3 with TRBJ2-7; TRBD1 matches 9 bases. Germline V lookup: CDR1 ENHRY, CDR2 SYGVKD. This CDR3 comprises 14 residues. Losses at the gene ends were 6 bases for V and 3 bases for J; bases not matched to a gene: 6. This CDR3 is CAIRASTGGYEQYF. The CDR3 DNA reads TGTGCCATCAGAGCTTCGACAGGGGGCTACGAGCAGTACTTC.

This chain links TRBV15 with TRBJ2-7; 8 bases match TRBD1. J was trimmed by 0 bases and V by 0 bases; bases with no gene match: 4. The CDR3 consists of 16 residues. Germline assignment: CDR1 LNHNV and CDR2 YYDKDF (reference sequence). DNA of the CDR3: TGTGCCACCAGCAGAGAAGGACAGGGCAGCTCCTACGAGCAGTACTTC. This sequence encodes CATSREGQGSSYEQYF. The whole variable domain, filled in from reference TRBV15 and TRBJ2-7, reads DAMVIQNPRYQVTQFGKPVTLSCSQTLNHNVMYWYQQKSSQAPKLLFHYYDKDFNNEADTPDNFQSRRPNTSFCFLDIRSPGLGDTAMYLCATSREGQGSSYEQYFGPGTRLTVT.